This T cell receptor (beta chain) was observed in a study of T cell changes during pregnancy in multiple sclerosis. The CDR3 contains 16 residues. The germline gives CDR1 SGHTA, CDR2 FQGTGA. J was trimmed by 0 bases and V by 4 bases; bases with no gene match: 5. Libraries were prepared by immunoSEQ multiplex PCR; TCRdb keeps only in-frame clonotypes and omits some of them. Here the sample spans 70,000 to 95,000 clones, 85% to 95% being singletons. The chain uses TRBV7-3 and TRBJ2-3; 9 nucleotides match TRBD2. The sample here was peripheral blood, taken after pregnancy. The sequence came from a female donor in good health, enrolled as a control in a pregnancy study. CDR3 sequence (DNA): TGTGCCAGCAGCTCCGGAGCGGGGGGCAGCACAGATACGCAGTATTTT. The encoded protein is CASSSGAGGSTDTQYF.